This T cell receptor beta chain was sequenced for a study of T cell responses to AZD1222 COVID-19 vaccine. Clones were sequenced by immunoSEQ multiplex PCR, and TCRdb holds only the in-frame ones, with some missing. The profile covers around 70,000 clones, with around 79% appearing a single time and approximately 23% taken by the ten largest. Comment on this clone: As yet, its antigen is unknown.

The CDR3 is 16 amino acids. Germline loops: CDR1 SGHVS, CDR2 FNYEAQ. Trimming cost V 5 bases and J 6 bases; bases outside gene matches: 9. Whole-study findings and limits: Among the donors, most were white British and more were female, and clonal diversity was possibly underestimated. Elevations in Spike-specific TCR breadth and depth followed administration of two AZD1222 doses.

The source is an adult in good health. This chain uses TRBV7-6 with TRBJ1-6; 8 bases line up with TRBD1. The starting material was peripheral blood, obtained on day 0 of MenACWY control vaccination. This CDR3 is CASSLSTGQANSPLHF. Here the CDR3 DNA reads TGTGCCAGCAGCCTTTCTACGGGACAGGCTAATTCACCCCTCCACTTT.